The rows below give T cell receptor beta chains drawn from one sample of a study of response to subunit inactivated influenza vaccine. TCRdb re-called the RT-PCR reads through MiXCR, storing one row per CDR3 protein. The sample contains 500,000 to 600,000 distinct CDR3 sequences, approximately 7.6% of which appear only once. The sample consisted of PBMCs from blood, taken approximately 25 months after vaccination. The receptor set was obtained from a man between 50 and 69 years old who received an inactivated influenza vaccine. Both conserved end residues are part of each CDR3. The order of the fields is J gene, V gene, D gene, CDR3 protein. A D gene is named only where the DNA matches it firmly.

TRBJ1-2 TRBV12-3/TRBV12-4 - CASSFMGGRGAHGYTF
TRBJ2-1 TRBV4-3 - CASSQDNNNEQFF
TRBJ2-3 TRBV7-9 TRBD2 CASVPGRVNPDTQYF
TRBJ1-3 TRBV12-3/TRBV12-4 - CASGDSFSGNTIYF
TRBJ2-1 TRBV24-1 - CATSETGMSSYNEQFF
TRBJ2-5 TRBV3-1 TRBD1 CASSPSDRGETQYF
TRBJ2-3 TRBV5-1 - CASGVGGVADTQYF
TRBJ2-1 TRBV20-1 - CSLPLPGHFEQFF
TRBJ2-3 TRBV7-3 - CASSLTPADTQYF
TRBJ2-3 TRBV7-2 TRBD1 CASSLLDREYHTQYF
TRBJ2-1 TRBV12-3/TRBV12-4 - CASSFGTLGNEQFF
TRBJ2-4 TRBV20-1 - CSASTPGAVVQYF
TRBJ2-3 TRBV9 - CASSVATGAPDTQYF
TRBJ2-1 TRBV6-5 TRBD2 CASSYRRKRGSSYNEQFF
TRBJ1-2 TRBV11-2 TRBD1 CASSLSQGGSYGYTF
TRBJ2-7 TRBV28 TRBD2 CASSFSSGIYEQYF
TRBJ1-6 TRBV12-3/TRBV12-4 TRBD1 CASRPGQNSPLHF
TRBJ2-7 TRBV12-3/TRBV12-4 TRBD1 CASSWDRGGEQYF
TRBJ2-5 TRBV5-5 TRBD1 CASSWTGGSETQYF
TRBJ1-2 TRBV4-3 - CASSQVWGNNYGYTF
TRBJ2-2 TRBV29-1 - CSVARGAMNTGELFF
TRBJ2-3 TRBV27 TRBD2 CASSTGGTRRYTDTQYF
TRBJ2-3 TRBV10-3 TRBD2 CAISPSGSSDTQYF
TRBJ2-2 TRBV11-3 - CASSLTGTNTGELFF
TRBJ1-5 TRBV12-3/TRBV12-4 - CASSLATRGGGPQHF
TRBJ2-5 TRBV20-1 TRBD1 CSARDRGGTGGSQETQYF
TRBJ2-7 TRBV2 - CASGTSLREYF
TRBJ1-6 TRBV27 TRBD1 CASSFATGVNSPLHF
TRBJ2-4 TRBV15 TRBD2 CATSRVAGLAKNIQYF
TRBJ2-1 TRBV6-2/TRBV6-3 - CASSYSGPSYNEQFF
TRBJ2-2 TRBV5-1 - CASSLGRLSSTGELFF
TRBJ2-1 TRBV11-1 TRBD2 CASRSTSGSSYNEQFF
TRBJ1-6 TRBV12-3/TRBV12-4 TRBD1 CASSSSTGGDSSPLHF
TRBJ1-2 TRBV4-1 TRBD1 CASSQGQDRVHYGYTF
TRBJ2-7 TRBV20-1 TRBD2 CSARGASGVYEQYF
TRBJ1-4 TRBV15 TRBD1 CATSRARTGAEKLFF
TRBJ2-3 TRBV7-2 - CASSPYSSTDTQYF
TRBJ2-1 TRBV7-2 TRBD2 CASSLVSSGYNEQFF
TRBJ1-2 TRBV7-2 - CASSLVWGEDYGYTF
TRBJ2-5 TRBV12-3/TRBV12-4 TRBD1 CASSRTGLAETQYF
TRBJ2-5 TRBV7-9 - CASSLAVLQETQYF
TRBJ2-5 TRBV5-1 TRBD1 CASSPAGTGGLQETQYF
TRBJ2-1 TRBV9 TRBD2 CASSAHTWTSGIYNEQFF
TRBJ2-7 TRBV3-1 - CASSQVSGYEQYF
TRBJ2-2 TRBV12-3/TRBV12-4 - CASSPLIQARAGELFF
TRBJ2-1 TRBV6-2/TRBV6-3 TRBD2 CASTSLGTSQGNEQFF
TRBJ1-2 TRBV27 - CASSLKWGHATSFPYGYTF
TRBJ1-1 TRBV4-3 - CASSQDTGADTEAFF
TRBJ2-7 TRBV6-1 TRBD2 CASSESGRAFYEQYF
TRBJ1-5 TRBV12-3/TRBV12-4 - CASSAQWQGSNQPQHF
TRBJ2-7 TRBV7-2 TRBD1 CASSPGPGQGPYEQYF
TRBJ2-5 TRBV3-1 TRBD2 CASSQGLAGQETQYF
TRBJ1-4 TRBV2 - CASRSQGLYEKLFF
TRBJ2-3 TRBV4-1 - CASSPASTGLEDTQYF
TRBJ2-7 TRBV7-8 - CASSLEGRNYEQYF
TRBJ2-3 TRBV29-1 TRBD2 CSVEEVIAGNTDTQYF